The clone carrying this TCR beta chain was observed a few times. Its antigen is unknown. A much larger clone differs by one base, so this may be a read error. The sample belongs to a study of T cells in Graves' hyperthyroidism and ophthalmopathy. Overall study results and limits: Stable hyperthyroidism was separated from ophthalmopathy by a model based on 13 V-J features.

The length of the CDR3 is 15 residues. The trim removed 7 bases at V and 5 bases at J, leaving 13 bases unmatched. The germline V gene encodes CDR1 SGHAT and CDR2 FQNNGV. It was RNA transcripts that yielded the amplified TCR beta CDR3 regions. TCR CDR3 regions were first amplified by RT-PCR with HTBI primers. MiXCR was run by TCRdb on the multiplex PCR reads, yielding one entry per CDR3 protein. The data hold about 520,000 distinct CDR3 sequences, with around 22% observed a single time. The sequence was obtained from a woman in her twenties or thirties with Graves' ophthalmopathy. The sequenced sample consisted of blood. The V call is TRBV11-2, the J call TRBJ2-7; 8 bases align to TRBD1. The CDR3 protein is CASKRDRPNTHEQYF. The CDR3 DNA follows: TGTGCCAGCAAGAGGGACAGGCCAAACACCCACGAGCAGTACTTC.